The 15 T cell receptor beta chains below come from one sample, sequenced in a study of blood T cell repertoires in COVID-19. TCRdb's copy holds only in-frame clones and misses some; the assay was immunoSEQ multiplex PCR. The sample holds tens of thousands of clones, about 88% seen once. Sequenced material: peripheral blood. The source of these receptors is a man aged 55-75 years with acute or convalescent COVID-19.

The chain combines TRBV6-5 with TRBJ1-2; 9 bases are shared with TRBD1. The CDR3 totals 13 residues. Trimming took 7 bases from V and 9 from J; bases not matched to a gene: 9. Germline V lookup: CDR1 MNHEY, CDR2 SVGAGI. This chain's CDR3 is CASKGQGPKSYTF. The DNA for the CDR3 is TGTGCCAGCAAAGGACAGGGGCCGAAAAGCTACACCTTC.

J is TRBJ1-4 and V is TRBV5-1; a possible D gene is TRBD1 (5 bases). The length of the CDR3 is 15 residues. The V end lost 4 bases, the J end lost 8 bases, and 18 bases lay between the germline ends. Germline CDR1 SGHRS, CDR2 YFSETQ. In DNA form, the CDR3 reads TGCGCCAGCAGCCCCAGAACCGGGGGAAGGGAAAAACTGTTTTTT. Amino acid sequence: CASSPRTGGREKLFF.

The J gene is TRBJ2-1, the V gene TRBV5-1; tentative D call: TRBD2 (6 bases). Looked up from germline, CDR1 is SGHRS and CDR2 is YFSETQ. The CDR3 totals 17 residues. V was pared by 0 bases and J by 0 bases, with 13 bases between. CDR3 sequence (DNA): TGCGCCAGCAGCTTGGGGGCGGGAACAGCCTCCTACAATGAGCAGTTCTTC. Translating gives CASSLGAGTASYNEQFF.

The rearrangement joins TRBV12-3 or TRBV12-4 to TRBJ1-4, with a weak D call TRBD1 (5 bases). CDR3 length: 12 amino acids. V lost 3 bases to trimming and J lost 11 bases, with 10 bases between them. The CDR3: CASSFGGGKLFF. Written as DNA, the CDR3 is TGTGCCAGCAGTTTTGGGGGAGGGAAACTGTTTTTT.

This CDR3 is CASSPDRLPWYEQFF. CDR3 bases: TGTGCCAGCAGCCCGGACAGGCTACCCTGGTATGAGCAGTTCTTC. The chain joins TRBV6-5 to TRBJ2-1, with 7 bases that match TRBD1. Germline loops: CDR1 MNHEY, CDR2 SVGAGI. Trimming removed 6 bases from V and 8 bases from J; junction bases left unmatched: 13. CDR3 length: 15 amino acids.

The V gene is TRBV5-6, the J gene TRBJ1-4; 7 bases fit TRBD1. The germline CDR1 and CDR2 sequences are SGHDT and YYEEEE. The CDR3 covers 16 residues. V lost 0 bases to trimming and J lost 2 bases; unmatched junction nucleotides: 4. CDR3 sequence (DNA): TGTGCCAGCAGCTTGGAGGGGGCAGTTACTAATGAAAAACTGTTTTTT. It translates to CASSLEGAVTNEKLFF.

The rearrangement joins TRBV3-1 (or the pseudogene TRBV3-2) to TRBJ1-4; D perhaps matches TRBD1 (6 bases). CDR3 length equals 14 residues. V lost 4 bases and J 7 bases, leaving 13 bases between the germline ends. CDR1 is LGHDT and CDR2 is YNNKEL in the germline V gene (reference sequence). The CDR3: CASSPQGWGEKLFF. The DNA for the CDR3 is TGTGCCAGCAGCCCCCAGGGGTGGGGTGAAAAACTGTTTTTT.

This clone was recorded once. The gene calls are TRBV6-6 and TRBJ1-1; 9 bases match TRBD1. Trimming cost V 5 bases and J 6 bases; bases outside gene matches: 16. The CDR3 covers 17 residues. Per the germline V gene, CDR1 is MNHNY and CDR2 is SVGAGI (reference sequence). The CDR3 spells CASSRRVYRGQGAEAFF. Here the CDR3 DNA reads TGTGCCAGCAGTCGCCGTGTTTACAGGGGGCAGGGGGCTGAAGCTTTCTTT.

This clone was seen just once. The V gene is TRBV5-6, the J gene TRBJ1-6; D might be TRBD1 (5 bases). From germline, CDR1 is SGHDT and CDR2 YYEEEE. The CDR3 contains 19 residues. V lost 0 bases and J lost 4, with 20 bases in between. The CDR3 spells CASSLDRPNSWGYNSPLHF. The CDR3 DNA is TGTGCCAGCAGCTTGGACAGGCCCAACTCCTGGGGTTATAATTCACCCCTCCACTTT.

This clone was observed once. The V and J genes are TRBV25-1 and TRBJ2-7; a possible D gene is TRBD1 (6 bases). The V and J ends lost 4 bases and 0 bases respectively, with 13 bases between them. From germline, CDR1 is MGHDK and CDR2 SYGVNS. CDR3 length: 15 residues. The CDR3 sequence: CASSGEQGRSYEQYF. The CDR3 DNA follows: TGTGCCAGCAGTGGCGAACAGGGACGCTCCTACGAGCAGTACTTC.

The gene calls are TRBV5-1 and TRBJ2-2; D possibly corresponds to TRBD2 (6 bases). Trimming removed 4 bases at V and 1 base at J, with 11 bases between. Germline values: CDR1 SGHRS, CDR2 YFSETQ. This CDR3 region has 15 residues. As DNA, the CDR3 is TGCGCCAGCAGCCCCCGGGGAGGGAACACCGGGGAGCTGTTTTTT. Its translation is CASSPRGGNTGELFF.

The chain is built from TRBV6-4 and TRBJ2-3, with D possibly being TRBD1 (6 bases). Germline V gene lookup returns CDR1 MRHNA and CDR2 SNTAGT. The CDR3 totals 13 residues. V lost 2 bases to trimming and J lost 5 bases, with 8 bases between them. The CDR3 sequence: CASSDEQGDTQYF. The CDR3 DNA sequence: TGTGCCAGCAGTGACGAACAGGGAGATACGCAGTATTTT.

The CDR3 is CASSPSVGDRPYEQYF. The CDR3 DNA reads TGCGCCAGCAGCCCTTCGGTAGGGGACAGGCCCTACGAGCAGTACTTC. The V gene is TRBV5-1, the J gene TRBJ2-7; 8 bases align to TRBD1. Germline V gives CDR1 SGHRS, CDR2 YFSETQ. This CDR3 region has 16 residues. Trimming took 4 bases from V and 2 from J; bases not matched to a gene: 11.

The chain has TRBV7-8 and TRBJ2-7; the D is unclear. The CDR3 runs 14 residues. Germline V gene data show CDR1 as SGHVS and CDR2 as FQNEAQ. Trimming shortened V by 1 base and J by 0 bases, and 7 bases separated the two germline ends. The CDR3 region has the DNA TGTGCCAGCAGCTTAGTCTCGAGCTCCTACGAGCAGTACTTC. Its protein is CASSLVSSSYEQYF.

This clone was seen once. V usage is TRBV27 and J usage is TRBJ1-5, with D unresolved. Germline V CDR1 and CDR2: MNHEY, SMNVEV (reference sequence). The CDR3 spans 13 residues. Trimming pared 4 bases from V and 11 bases from J, leaving 15 bases between. The CDR3 protein is CASSSGISGAQHF. The CDR3 nucleotides are TGTGCCAGCAGTTCGGGGATTAGTGGGGCCCAGCATTTT.